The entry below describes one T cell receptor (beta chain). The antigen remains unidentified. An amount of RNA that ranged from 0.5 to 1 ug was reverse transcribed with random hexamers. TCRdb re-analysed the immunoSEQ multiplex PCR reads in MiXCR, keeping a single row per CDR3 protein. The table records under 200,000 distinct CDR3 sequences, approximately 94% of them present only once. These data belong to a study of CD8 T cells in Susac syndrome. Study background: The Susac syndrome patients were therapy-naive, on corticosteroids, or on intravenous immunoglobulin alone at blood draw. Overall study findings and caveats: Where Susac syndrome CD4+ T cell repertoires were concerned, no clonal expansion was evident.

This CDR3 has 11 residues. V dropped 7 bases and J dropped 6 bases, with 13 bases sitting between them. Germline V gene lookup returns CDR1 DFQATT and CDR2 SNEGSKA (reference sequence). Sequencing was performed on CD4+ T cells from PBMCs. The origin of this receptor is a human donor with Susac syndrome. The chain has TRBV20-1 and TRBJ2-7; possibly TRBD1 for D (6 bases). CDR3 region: CSGGQPGEQYF. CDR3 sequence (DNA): TGCAGTGGTGGACAGCCCGGCGAGCAGTACTTC.